Following are 23 T cell receptor beta chains from one sample sequenced in a study of cytomegalovirus exposure and HLA in healthy donors. 60 Vbeta and 13 Jbeta primers were used in PCR. Clones were read by immunoSEQ multiplex PCR, and TCRdb kept only the in-frame ones, dropping some. In the table there are tens of thousands of clones, roughly 79% of which are singletons. Sequencing was carried out using PBMCs. Source of these receptors: a man aged 35-49 years in good health and CMV-seronegative.

V is TRBV9 and J is TRBJ2-1; D is undetermined. Trimming removed 4 bases from V and 8 bases from J, with 19 bases in between. CDR1 and CDR2 (germline): SGDLS, YYNGEE. CDR3 length: 15 amino acids. CDR3 DNA: TGTGCCAGCAGCTTCTACAGCCGGCACTCCGATGAGCAGTTCTTC. Its translation: CASSFYSRHSDEQFF.

This clone appeared a single time. The chain is built from TRBV19 and TRBJ1-2, with 8 bases that match TRBD1. The junction had 4 bases not matched to a gene; V was cut back by 7 bases and J by 6 bases. The CDR3 runs to 12 residues. Germline V gene data show CDR1 as LNHDA and CDR2 as SQIVND (reference sequence). The CDR3 reads CASKDRENGYTF. The CDR3 DNA follows: TGTGCCAGTAAGGACAGGGAGAATGGCTACACCTTC.

This clone was seen a few times. The chain is built from TRBV14 and TRBJ2-3; possibly TRBD2 for D (5 bases). Trimming cost V 1 base and J 1 base, with 9 bases left between them. This CDR3 region has 15 residues. The V gene's germline CDR1 is SGHDN and CDR2 FVKESK. CDR3 sequence reads: CASSQGSGRTDTQYF. CDR3 nucleotides: TGTGCCAGCAGCCAAGGAAGCGGCCGCACAGATACGCAGTATTTT. The full variable domain, in which reference TRBV14 and TRBJ2-3 provide the parts outside the CDR3, is EAGVTQFPSHSVIEKGQTVTLRCDPISGHDNLYWYRRVMGKEIKFLLHFVKESKQDESGMPNNRFLAERTGGTYSTLKVQPAELEDSGVYFCASSQGSGRTDTQYFGPGTRLTVL.

The rearrangement uses TRBV18 and TRBJ2-7; 9 bases are a match to TRBD2. Germline V gene data show CDR1 as KGHSH and CDR2 as LQKENI. This CDR3 comprises 14 residues. The ends lost 4 bases at V and 2 bases at J; junction bases unmatched: 3. This CDR3 reads CASSQREDTYEQYF. CDR3 coding DNA: TGTGCCAGCTCACAGCGGGAGGACACCTACGAGCAGTACTTC.

The gene calls are TRBV7-8 and TRBJ2-7, with a possible D match to TRBD2 (5 bases). The germline gives CDR1 SGHVS, CDR2 FQNEAQ. The CDR3 sequence is 16 residues long. V was cut by 7 bases and J by 3 bases, with 22 bases left in between. The CDR3 bases are TGTGCCAGCACCCCGAGGGTTGGAGAAGGGATCTACGAGCAGTACTTC. Amino acids: CASTPRVGEGIYEQYF.

This clone was recorded a few times. The chain joins TRBV5-1 to TRBJ2-2; 8 bases agree with TRBD1. The CDR3 runs 17 residues. Trimming took 0 bases from V and 4 from J; bases not matched to a gene: 8. The germline CDR1 and CDR2 sequences are SGHRS and YFSETQ. Here the CDR3 reads CASSLVGTGPTTGELFF. CDR3 sequence (DNA): TGCGCCAGCAGCTTGGTCGGGACAGGACCGACCACCGGGGAGCTGTTTTTT.

The rearrangement joins TRBV9 to TRBJ1-5; 9 bases align to TRBD1. Germline-derived CDR1 and CDR2 are SGDLS and YYNGEE. V trimming: 4 bases; J trimming: 7 bases; junction bases outside the gene matches: 9. The CDR3 has 15 residues. The CDR3 nucleotides are TGTGCCAGCAGCCGTGACAGGGGGGTGGGACAGCCCCAGCATTTT. This translates into CASSRDRGVGQPQHF. The full variable domain, in which reference TRBV9 and TRBJ1-5 provide the parts outside the CDR3, is DSGVTQTPKHLITATGQRVTLRCSPRSGDLSVYWYQQSLDQGLQFLIQYYNGEERAKGNILERFSAQQFPDLHSELNLSSLELGDSALYFCASSRDRGVGQPQHFGDGTRLSIL.

The V call is TRBV10-1, the J call TRBJ2-2; D remains ambiguous. CDR3 size: 13 residues. V lost 3 bases and J lost 9, with 11 bases in between. In germline, CDR1 is WNHNN, CDR2 SYGVQD (reference sequence). Here the CDR3 reads CASSERRSRELFF. As DNA, the CDR3 is TGCGCCAGCAGTGAAAGGAGATCTCGGGAGCTGTTTTTT.

The chain combines TRBV6-1 with TRBJ1-1; D is unclear. Trimming took 0 bases from V and 5 from J, leaving 7 bases between them. Germline values: CDR1 MNHNS, CDR2 SASEGT. This CDR3 spans 13 amino acids. The chain's CDR3 is CASSEARVTEAFF. In nucleotides, the CDR3 is TGTGCCAGCAGTGAAGCCCGGGTTACTGAAGCTTTCTTT.

The chain employs TRBV6-5 and TRBJ2-5; TRBD2 aligns across 9 bases. The V segment lost 6 bases and the J segment 7 bases; nucleotides outside the gene matches: 12. The germline V gene encodes CDR1 MNHEY and CDR2 SVGAGI. The CDR3 length is 15 residues. CDR3 protein: CASRRTSASPGTQYF. CDR3 sequence (DNA): TGTGCCAGCAGGCGGACTAGCGCGAGTCCGGGGACCCAGTACTTC.

This clone was seen just once. The chain carries TRBV2 and TRBJ2-3; TRBD2 aligns across 7 bases. The V gene end was trimmed by 8 bases and the J gene end by 4 bases; junction bases not matched to a gene: 12. This CDR3 is 15 amino acids long. The V gene's germline CDR1 is SNHLY and CDR2 FYNNEI. CDR3 DNA: TGTGCCAGCTCCGGACACGCGGGAGAACCAGATACGCAGTATTTT. It is translated as CASSGHAGEPDTQYF.

The chain uses TRBV5-1 and TRBJ2-6, with no clear D. The CDR3 totals 17 residues. V was shortened by 4 bases and J by 2 bases, with 16 bases between the two germline ends. The germline V gene has CDR1 SGHRS and CDR2 YFSETQ. In DNA, the CDR3 is TGCGCCAGCAGCGTAAACCAATACAGAACTGGGGCCAACGTCCTGACTTTC. It yields the protein CASSVNQYRTGANVLTF. The full variable domain, its missing parts supplied by reference TRBV5-1 and TRBJ2-6, is KAGVTQTPRYLIKTRGQQVTLSCSPISGHRSVSWYQQTPGQGLQFLFEYFSETQRNKGNFPGRFSGRQFSNSRSEMNVSTLELGDSALYLCASSVNQYRTGANVLTFGAGSRLTVL.

J is TRBJ1-1 and V is TRBV18; D is possibly TRBD1 (6 bases). The length of the CDR3 is 13 residues. V lost 2 bases and J lost 9, with 13 bases in between. Germline values: CDR1 KGHSH, CDR2 LQKENI. The CDR3 sequence: CASSPGQPDKAFF. Written as DNA, the CDR3 is TGTGCCAGCTCACCAGGACAGCCCGACAAAGCTTTCTTT.

The chain joins TRBV28 to TRBJ2-7; 9 bases line up with TRBD1. The V and J ends lost 11 bases and 3 bases, in that order; junction bases with no gene match: 5. The CDR3 sequence is 12 residues long. Germline V CDR1 and CDR2: MDHEN, SYDVKM. The CDR3 sequence is CAGGDRVYEQYF. The CDR3 DNA reads TGTGCCGGTGGGGACAGGGTCTACGAGCAGTACTTC.

The J gene is TRBJ2-7, the V gene TRBV19; 7 bases map to TRBD2. With 6 bases clipped from V and 2 bases from J, the junction kept 13 bases outside the gene matches. This CDR3 spans 16 amino acids. Germline V gene data show CDR1 as LNHDA and CDR2 as SQIVND (reference sequence). The CDR3, as DNA: TGTGCCAGTAGAAGCCTTCAGACTAGCACCCCCTACGAGCAGTACTTC. This translates into CASRSLQTSTPYEQYF.

The chain has TRBV7-2 and TRBJ1-2, with D maybe TRBD1 (5 bases). The CDR3 totals 13 residues. Germline CDR1 SGHTA, CDR2 FQGNSA. The germline V and J ends were trimmed by 3 bases and 8 bases, with 13 bases remaining between them. CDR3 sequence reads: CASSLVGVPGYTF. CDR3 coding DNA: TGTGCCAGCAGCTTGGTAGGGGTACCGGGCTACACCTTC. Looking up the rest from reference TRBV7-2 and TRBJ1-2 gives the full variable domain: GAGVSQSPSNKVTEKGKDVELRCDPISGHTALYWYRQSLGQGLEFLIYFQGNSAPDKSGLPSDRFSAERTGGSVSTLTIQRTQQEDSAVYLCASSLVGVPGYTFGSGTRLTVV.

The CDR3 bases are TGTGCCAGCAGCCATAGGGGTTCCCACAACTACACCTTC. Protein product: CASSHRGSHNYTF. The chain is built from TRBV14 and TRBJ1-2, with D perhaps TRBD1 (5 bases). The V gene's germline CDR1 is SGHDN and CDR2 FVKESK. V was clipped by 3 bases and J by 10 bases, with 15 bases between them. This CDR3 contains 13 residues.

This chain uses TRBV19 with TRBJ1-5; 8 bases are a match to TRBD1. From germline, CDR1 is LNHDA and CDR2 SQIVND (reference sequence). This CDR3 comprises 14 residues. Germline trimming cut 6 bases from V and 5 bases from J; bases unmatched to any gene: 6. The CDR3 nucleotides are TGTGCCAGTAGAAGACAGGGGAATGATCAGCCCCAGCATTTT. This translates into CASRRQGNDQPQHF.

This clone has a handful of counts. The genes are TRBV7-9 and TRBJ1-1, with unresolved D. The V end lost 5 bases, the J end lost 11 bases, and 15 bases lay between the germline ends. CDR1 and CDR2 (germline): SEHNR, FQNEAQ (reference sequence). CDR3 length: 12 residues. CDR3 nucleotides: TGTGCCAGCAGCGACATAACGAGGAGGGCTTTCTTT. The encoded protein is CASSDITRRAFF.

A few counts support this clone. The genes are TRBV7-3 and TRBJ2-1; 9 bases agree with TRBD2. Germline CDR1 is SGHTA and CDR2 is FQGTGA. The CDR3 contains 14 residues. The junction had 7 bases not matched to a gene; V was cut back by 5 bases and J by 8 bases. DNA of the CDR3: TGTGCCAGCAGCCGCGGACTAGCGACGGATGAGCAGTTCTTC. Its protein product is CASSRGLATDEQFF.

The chain uses TRBV11-1 and TRBJ1-2; D is unresolved. Germline V lookup: CDR1 SGHAT, CDR2 FQDESV (reference sequence). V lost 0 bases, J lost 4 bases, and 12 bases lay in between. The CDR3 is made up of 15 amino acids. The CDR3 sequence is CASSLASRESYGYTF. As DNA, the CDR3 is TGTGCCAGCAGCTTAGCGTCTCGGGAGAGCTATGGCTACACCTTC.

The V gene is TRBV7-3, the J gene TRBJ2-1, with TRBD2 identical over 9 bases. Germline-derived CDR1 and CDR2 are SGHTA and FQGTGA. Trimming removed 5 bases from V and 3 bases from J; junction bases left unmatched: 8. The CDR3 length is 16 residues. In DNA, the CDR3 is TGTGCCAGCAGCGGAGGCTCTAGCGGGGTCTACAATGAGCAGTTCTTC. Translating it yields CASSGGSSGVYNEQFF.

The V call is TRBV18, the J call TRBJ2-3; TRBD1 matches 9 bases. In germline, CDR1 is KGHSH, CDR2 LQKENI. CDR3 length: 13 amino acids. With V trimmed by 3 bases and J by 10 bases, 5 bases remained unmatched. The DNA of the CDR3 is TGTGCCAGCTCACCTCCGGGACAGGGATCGCAGTATTTT. Its protein product is CASSPPGQGSQYF.